The TCR beta chain described here comes from a study of PD-L1 blockade in urothelial cancer (dated by TCRdb to 2017 to 2019). About the full investigation: Every patient began therapy around 2014 and was given atezolizumab 1,200 mg intravenously every 3 weeks. About 85% of the roughly 29 patients were identified as males with urothelial cancer of bladder origin, and a prior smoking history was reported by 18 of 29 patients. Patients had an ECOG performance status of 0 or 1 and had received between 0 and 3 prior chemotherapy regimens. Blood samples were analyzed 3 weeks after the start of treatment (second dose) and 6 weeks after the start of treatment. Blood samples gave median yields of 141,255 T cells and 82,636 unique TCRs, along with a median clonality of 0.080. The study, an exploratory multi-omic analysis, examined somatic, immune and clinical correlates of response to PD-L1 blockade with atezolizumab in urothelial cancer. Pretreatment tumor samples, along with matched peripheral blood collected serially before and after atezolizumab treatment, underwent TCR sequencing. Progression-free survival longer than 6 months counted as durable clinical benefit, and TCR features were additionally tested against both progression-free and overall survival. In the same patients, whole exome sequencing and RNA sequencing of pretreatment tumors were performed in addition to TCR sequencing. Eight or nine patients reached durable clinical benefit, while 15 to 25 patients did not. Approximately 30 patients had pretreatment blood TCR-seq, 24 had at least one posttreatment blood collection, and 24 had tumor TCR-seq.

For this clone: Its antigen remains undetermined. Per-nucleotide qualities are absent, and no much larger clonotype sits a single base away.

Synthetic TCR analog templates were spiked into each PCR to estimate absolute template abundance from read counts. Using the immunoSEQ assay, TCRbeta CDR3 regions were amplified from genomic DNA with bias-controlled V and J gene primers. Sequencing of rearranged TCRbeta segments was performed at approximately 20X coverage. The authors' pipeline ran thus. Clustering was used to correct sequencing errors, and CDR3s were annotated against IMGT to assign V, D and J genes. Downstream analyses used only productive TCRbeta rearrangements, leaving out any out-of-frame or stop-codon sequences. Clonality was calculated as one minus the Shannon entropy normalized by the log of the number of unique productive sequences. Clones differing between time points or between blood and tumor were identified using Fisher's exact test with Benjamini-Hochberg correction, with an adjusted p below 0.01 applied as the threshold. TCRdb re-hosts the immuneACCESS table, in-frame sequences only. Its copies lack some clones; in the studies checked, an unresolved V gene accounts for under half of them, and the cause for the rest is not known. V, J and clone size reflect that table, while D and trimming were determined from the DNA. Counted in this sample were around 26,000 clones; more than 65% of them appeared once. The ten largest clonotypes hold 1.5% to 2% of the sample.

Including cysteine and phenylalanine, the CDR3 has 14 amino acids. Only the CDR3 DNA is retained, 42 bases long and in frame from the first base. V is cut back by 4 bases and J by 4 bases, with 4 bases in the junction unmatched. The germline V gene (reference sequence) supplies CDR1 SGHNT and CDR2 YYREEE. What the authors observed across the whole study: Greater expansion of tumor-associated TCR clones in peripheral blood 3 weeks after the start of treatment was observed in patients with durable benefit (n of about 21, p = 0.022). Small sample size (n ≈ 29) and many exploratory analyses mean the results are intended to be hypothesis-generating. A pretreatment peripheral blood TCR clonality below the median was linked to improved progression-free and overall survival.

The time point label, read with the paper, signifies: peripheral blood 6 weeks after treatment start. The cohort included roughly 29 patients with locally advanced or metastatic urothelial carcinoma who were treated at Memorial Sloan Kettering on a trial protocol. Peripheral blood mononuclear cells were collected pretreatment and during treatment, at between 1 and 8 total time points per patient. The Qiagen DNeasy Blood extraction kit was used to purify genomic DNA from total PBMCs and tumor samples. PBMCs were collected pretreatment and during treatment, and were isolated and stored as previously described.

The sequence is built from TRBV5-4 and TRBJ1-3, with 8 junctional bases fitting TRBD1. This sequence originates from a man aged 65 to 85 with urothelial cancer. The starting material was PBMCs, obtained around atezolizumab (anti-PD-L1) treatment. In nucleotides, the sequence is TGTGCCAGCAGCCAGAGGGACAGGGGAAACACCATATATTTT. Its translation reads: CASSQRDRGNTIYF.